The T cell receptor (beta chain) under discussion was sequenced for a study of T cells in Graves' hyperthyroidism and ophthalmopathy. This clonotype showed up many times. Researchers took RNA transcripts and amplified the TCR beta CDR3 regions from them. Using the HTBI primer set, a first-round RT-PCR was run on the TCR CDR3. TCRdb independently ran MiXCR on the multiplex PCR reads; one entry per CDR3 protein. The sample has approximately 610,000 distinct CDR3 sequences, around 15% seen once. The germline CDR1 and CDR2 sequences are SEHNR and FQNEAQ (reference sequence). CDR3 length: 15 residues. V lost 4 bases and J 6 bases, leaving 17 bases between the germline ends.

This receptor was taken from a woman aged 18-29 years with Graves' hyperthyroidism. The sequenced sample consisted of blood. The chain couples TRBV7-9 to TRBJ2-3; D possibly corresponds to TRBD1 (6 bases). The CDR3 region is CASSSDRSAFDTQYF. CDR3 bases: TGTGCCAGCAGCTCAGACAGGTCGGCGTTTGATACGCAGTATTTT.